This record looks at one T cell receptor (beta chain) sequence and its context. The data were obtained in a study of CD8 T cells in ankylosing spondylitis. For TCR beta, libraries came from quantitative 5'-RACE with molecular barcodes. TCRdb re-analysed the 5' RACE reads in MiXCR, keeping a single row per CDR3 protein. The sample carries some 40,000 distinct CDR3 sequences, over 9% recorded once. V dropped 5 bases and J dropped 14; count of bases not matched to a gene: 10. Germline-derived CDR1 and CDR2 are MNHEY and SMNVEV (reference sequence). CDR3 length equals 14 residues. The sequenced sample consisted of blood, either unsorted or a sorted T cell fraction (not recorded which). The chain is built from TRBV27 and TRBJ2-1; 12 positions agree with TRBD2. This receptor was taken from a male donor with ankylosing spondylitis or in good health (not recorded which). The CDR3 loop is CASSLLTSGSLKFF. For the CDR3, the DNA is TGTGCCAGCAGTCTCCTGACTAGCGGGAGTTTGAAGTTCTTC.